This record looks at one T cell receptor (beta chain) sequence and its context. Its target is unknown. This record belongs to a study of STAT5B mutations in CD4+ large granular lymphocyte leukemia. Study-level information: When available, cryopreserved cells underwent CD8+ depletion before CD4+ selection.

Study-level results: Patient CD4-sorted repertoires looked more clonal than healthy CD4+ repertoires, even without putative leukemic clones. 8/27 top patient clones versus 2/35 control clones were TRBV06-family. No patients shared main leukemic clonotypes, though about 26% appeared at low frequency elsewhere.

Only in-frame clones appear in the TCRdb table, and some are missing; sequencing was by immunoSEQ multiplex PCR. The repertoire has 8,000 or so clones, around nine tenths of them found once; the top ten carry approximately 53%. The germline gives CDR1 SGHRS, CDR2 YFSETQ. CDR3 length: 15 amino acids. V dropped 0 bases and J dropped 4 bases, with 12 bases sitting between them. The sample comprised PBMCs. The rearrangement links TRBV5-1 to TRBJ2-3, with D possibly TRBD2 on 6 matching bases. This TCR came from a woman between 65 and 79 years old with CD4+ T-cell large granular lymphocyte leukemia. Here the CDR3 reads CASSLGTTSADTQYF. CDR3 nucleotide sequence: TGCGCCAGCAGCTTGGGGACTACCTCGGCAGATACGCAGTATTTT.